These T cell receptor beta chains were read from a single sample in a study of cytomegalovirus exposure and HLA in healthy donors. Profiling relied on immunoSEQ multiplex PCR, and the TCRdb table lists in-frame clones only, not all of them. This table holds about 84,000 clones, 63% found once. The sequenced sample consisted of PBMCs. The receptors here all came from a woman between 40 and 50 years old in good health and CMV-seropositive. The CDR3 runs from the conserved cysteine through the conserved F or W. D genes are given only for firm matches. The size of a clone is reported for some rows only, either as once, few or many, or as a class for expanded clones.

abundance: NA; v_gene: TRBV5-1; j_gene: TRBJ1-3; d_gene: NA; len: 14; CDR3aa: CASSVGTGLNTIYF; CDR3nt: TGCGCCAGCAGCGTAGGTACAGGGTTAAACACCATATATTTT
abundance: few; v_gene: TRBV28; j_gene: TRBJ2-1; d_gene: NA; len: 14; CDR3aa: CASSLLRHAGEQFF; CDR3nt: TGTGCCAGCAGTTTACTTAGACATGCGGGGGAGCAGTTCTTC
abundance: few; v_gene: TRBV5-6; j_gene: TRBJ1-1; d_gene: TRBD1; len: 14; CDR3aa: CASRRTGRNTEAFF; CDR3nt: TGTGCCAGCAGACGGACAGGGCGGAACACTGAAGCTTTCTTT
abundance: NA; v_gene: TRBV30; j_gene: TRBJ1-5; d_gene: TRBD1; len: 16; CDR3aa: CAWSVGTGSFNQPQHF; CDR3nt: TGTGCCTGGAGTGTAGGGACAGGTAGTTTCAATCAGCCCCAGCATTTT
abundance: NA; v_gene: TRBV25-1; j_gene: TRBJ2-2; d_gene: NA; len: 15; CDR3aa: CASSLSGGRTGELFF; CDR3nt: TGTGCCAGCAGCTTATCCGGGGGGCGGACCGGGGAGCTGTTTTTT
abundance: NA; v_gene: TRBV2; j_gene: TRBJ2-7; d_gene: NA; len: 14; CDR3aa: CASSENPLIYEQYF; CDR3nt: TGTGCCAGCAGTGAAAATCCACTCATCTACGAGCAGTACTTC
abundance: NA; v_gene: TRBV18; j_gene: TRBJ2-1; d_gene: TRBD1; len: 17; CDR3aa: CASSSYRGATSYNEQFF; CDR3nt: TGTGCCAGCTCAAGCTACAGGGGTGCCACCTCCTACAATGAGCAGTTCTTC
abundance: few; v_gene: TRBV11-2; j_gene: TRBJ1-1; d_gene: NA; len: 16; CDR3aa: CASSLTVLQGSTEAFF; CDR3nt: TGTGCCAGCAGCCTCACGGTACTACAGGGATCCACTGAAGCTTTCTTT
abundance: few; v_gene: TRBV7-2; j_gene: TRBJ2-7; d_gene: NA; len: 15; CDR3aa: CASSFSGPSSYEQYF; CDR3nt: TGTGCCAGCAGCTTTAGTGGTCCCTCCTCCTACGAGCAGTACTTC
abundance: NA; v_gene: TRBV2; j_gene: TRBJ2-7; d_gene: NA; len: 17; CDR3aa: CASSYDELRGGFYEQYF; CDR3nt: TGTGCCAGCAGCTACGATGAGCTACGGGGAGGCTTTTACGAGCAGTACTTC
abundance: NA; v_gene: TRBV7-8; j_gene: TRBJ1-1; d_gene: NA; len: 13; CDR3aa: CASSFREGAEAFF; CDR3nt: TGTGCCAGCAGTTTTAGAGAGGGGGCTGAAGCTTTCTTT
abundance: NA; v_gene: TRBV4-3; j_gene: TRBJ1-2; d_gene: TRBD1; len: 18; CDR3aa: CASSQEFRQGAGIYGYTF; CDR3nt: TGCGCCAGCAGCCAAGAATTCCGGCAGGGGGCAGGTATCTATGGCTACACCTTC
abundance: NA; v_gene: TRBV21-1; j_gene: TRBJ2-7; d_gene: NA; len: 15; CDR3aa: CASSKTGTGNYEQYF; CDR3nt: TGTGCCAGCAGCAAGACCGGGACAGGGAACTACGAGCAGTACTTC